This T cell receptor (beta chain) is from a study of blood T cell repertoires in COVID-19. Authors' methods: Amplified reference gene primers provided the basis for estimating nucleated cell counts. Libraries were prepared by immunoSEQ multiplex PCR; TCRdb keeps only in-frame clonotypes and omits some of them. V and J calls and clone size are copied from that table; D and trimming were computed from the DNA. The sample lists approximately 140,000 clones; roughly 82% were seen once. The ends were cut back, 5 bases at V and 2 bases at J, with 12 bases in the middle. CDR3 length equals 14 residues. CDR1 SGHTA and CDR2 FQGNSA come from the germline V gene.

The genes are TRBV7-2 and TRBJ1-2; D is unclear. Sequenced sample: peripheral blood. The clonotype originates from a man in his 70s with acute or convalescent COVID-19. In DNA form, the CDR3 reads TGTGCCAGCAGCCCGCCGGGGTACAACTATGGCTACACCTTC. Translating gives CASSPPGYNYGYTF. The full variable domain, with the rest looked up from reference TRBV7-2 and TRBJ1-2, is GAGVSQSPSNKVTEKGKDVELRCDPISGHTALYWYRQSLGQGLEFLIYFQGNSAPDKSGLPSDRFSAERTGGSVSTLTIQRTQQEDSAVYLCASSPPGYNYGYTFGSGTRLTVV.